This T cell receptor beta chain was observed in a study of cytomegalovirus exposure and HLA in healthy donors. The V gene's germline CDR1 is SEHNR and CDR2 FQNEAQ (reference sequence). The CDR3 contains 14 residues. Use of 60 Vbeta and 13 Jbeta primers characterized the PCR. Data came from immunoSEQ multiplex PCR; TCRdb stores just in-frame clones and leaves some out. This sample yields about 180,000 clones, of which roughly 85% are seen a single time; less than 8% belongs to the top ten. General study points: It was reported that TCR beta sequences correctly inferred the HLA-A and HLA-B alleles for most subjects. Most TCR sequences proved rare, with some public TCRs found in many donors.

To note about this clone: What it recognizes is unknown.

Though probably carrying unrecorded immune exposures, donors were nominally healthy at sampling. The sequenced material came from PBMCs. The clonotype comes from a middle-aged man in good health and CMV-seropositive. This chain links TRBV7-9 with TRBJ2-5; D is unresolved. The J call may be faulty, since TRBJ2-7 better matches the DNA end. The CDR3 here is CASSSVAQDYEQYF. CDR3 bases: TGTGCCAGCAGCTCCGTGGCACAAGACTACGAGCAGTACTTC.